The 17 T cell receptor beta chains presented below share a single source sample, sequenced in a study of T cells in Graves' hyperthyroidism and ophthalmopathy. Researchers took RNA transcripts and amplified the TCR beta CDR3 regions from them. The HTBI primer set was used in a first-round RT-PCR of the TCR CDR3. MiXCR was run by TCRdb on the multiplex PCR reads, yielding one entry per CDR3 protein. Here the sample spans under 400,000 distinct CDR3 sequences, 18% being singletons. The source material was blood. Source of these receptors: a woman between 40 and 50 years old with Graves' ophthalmopathy.

The chain has TRBV2 and TRBJ2-2, with a tentative D call TRBD2 (5 bases). Trimming removed 10 bases from V and 0 bases from J, with 12 bases in between. Germline V gene lookup returns CDR1 SNHLY and CDR2 FYNNEI. CDR3 length equals 14 residues. CDR3 residues: CANKAVSNTGELFF. CDR3 in DNA: TGTGCCAACAAAGCGGTTTCGAACACCGGGGAGCTGTTTTTT.

The table lists this clonotype with many counts. The genes are TRBV28 and TRBJ1-2; D is unresolved. This CDR3 spans 13 amino acids. V was trimmed by 6 bases and J by 7 bases, leaving 15 bases between them. Germline V gives CDR1 MDHEN, CDR2 SYDVKM. CDR3 nucleotide sequence: TGTGCCAGCAGGACCGGACCTATTGTTGGCTACACCTTC. This gives the protein CASRTGPIVGYTF.

The table lists this clonotype with many counts. This chain joins TRBV12-3 or TRBV12-4 and TRBJ2-6; the match to TRBD1 covers 9 bases. Trimming at V came to 7 bases and at J to 3 bases, leaving 7 bases not matched to a gene. This CDR3 contains 16 residues. The CDR3 nucleotides read TGTGCCAGCACATGGGACAGGGCGAGTGGGGCCAACGTCCTGACTTTC. This gives the protein CASTWDRASGANVLTF.

This clonotype was counted at least ten times. This rearrangement joins TRBV2 to TRBJ2-5; the match to TRBD1 covers 7 bases. Germline CDR1 is SNHLY and CDR2 is FYNNEI. This CDR3 contains 14 residues. V was pared by 6 bases and J by 2 bases, with 6 bases of the junction left unmatched. CDR3 loop: CASRTGNGQETQYF. CDR3 DNA: TGTGCCAGCAGGACAGGGAATGGTCAAGAGACCCAGTACTTC. Variable domain in full (rest from reference TRBV2 and TRBJ2-5): EPEVTQTPSHQVTQMGQEVILRCVPISNHLYFYWYRQILGQKVEFLVSFYNNEISEKSEIFDDQFSVERPDGSNFTLKIRSTKLEDSAMYFCASRTGNGQETQYFGPGTRLLVL.

This rearrangement joins TRBV30 to TRBJ1-1; TRBD1 agrees at 7 bases. The CDR3 is made up of 14 amino acids. J lost 4 bases, V lost 3 bases, and 8 bases had no gene match. Germline V CDR1 and CDR2: GTSNPN, SVGIG (reference sequence). The CDR3 DNA is TGTGCCTGGAGAACTCAGGGGGGTGGCACTGAAGCTTTCTTT. Its protein is CAWRTQGGGTEAFF.

This clonotype was seen many times. The chain is built from TRBV7-2 and TRBJ1-2; possibly TRBD1 for D (5 bases). The CDR3 contains 14 residues. CDR1 is SGHTA and CDR2 is FQGNSA in the germline V gene. Trimming took off 2 bases at V and 2 bases at J, with 9 bases between the two ends. CDR3 in DNA: TGTGCCAGCAGCTTACAGACAGTGAACTATGGCTACACCTTC. Protein sequence: CASSLQTVNYGYTF.

This clonotype was counted many times. The chain uses TRBV2 and TRBJ2-2; D unresolved. V lost 5 bases and J 7 bases, leaving 11 bases between the germline ends. Germline CDR1 and CDR2: SNHLY and FYNNEI. The CDR3 loop spans 13 amino acids. CDR3 sequence: CASSFYTSGELFF. As DNA, the CDR3 is TGTGCCAGCAGTTTCTACACCAGCGGGGAGCTGTTTTTT.

This rearrangement joins TRBV27 to TRBJ2-1; D perhaps matches TRBD2 (5 bases). This CDR3 is built from 15 residues. CDR1 is MNHEY, CDR2 SMNVEV, per germline (reference sequence). Trimming cost V 2 bases and J 6 bases, with 14 bases left between them. CDR3 sequence reads: CASSLQAGAINEQFF. In DNA, the CDR3 is TGTGCCAGCAGTTTACAGGCGGGTGCCATCAATGAGCAGTTCTTC.

This clonotype was counted many times. The J gene is TRBJ1-1, the V gene TRBV28; D gene unclear. Germline CDR1 and CDR2: MDHEN and SYDVKM. V was cut by 2 bases and J by 8 bases, with 6 bases left in between. The CDR3 consists of 11 residues. The CDR3 region has the DNA TGTGCCAGCAGTTTAGGGCAGGAAGCTTTCTTT. It translates to CASSLGQEAFF. The whole variable domain, filled in from reference TRBV28 and TRBJ1-1, reads DVKVTQSSRYLVKRTGEKVFLECVQDMDHENMFWYRQDPGLGLRLIYFSYDVKMKEKGDIPEGYSVSREKKERFSLILESASTNQTSMYLCASSLGQEAFFGQGTRLTVV.

At least ten counts were recorded for this clonotype. V is TRBV30 and J is TRBJ2-5, with TRBD1 matching over 8 bases. The ends lost 1 base at V and 3 bases at J; junction bases unmatched: 7. This CDR3 has 15 amino acids. Germline V lookup: CDR1 GTSNPN, CDR2 SVGIG (reference sequence). In nucleotides, the CDR3 is TGTGCCTGGAGTGATTTGGACAGGGTTGAAGAGACCCAGTACTTC. Translated, it gives CAWSDLDRVEETQYF.

This clonotype came up many times. This sequence joins TRBV20-1 and TRBJ2-7; D may be TRBD2 (6 bases). The CDR3 is 13 residues long. The germline gives CDR1 DFQATT, CDR2 SNEGSKA (reference sequence). Deletions cut 1 base from V and 0 bases from J, with 7 bases between. CDR3 nucleotide sequence: TGCAGTGCTAGAGTAGCGGTCTCCTACGAGCAGTACTTC. Its translation: CSARVAVSYEQYF.

This clonotype was observed at least ten times. This rearrangement joins TRBV5-1 to TRBJ2-7; D is perhaps TRBD2 (6 bases). CDR3 length equals 14 residues. The ends were cut back, 4 bases at V and 2 bases at J, with 13 bases in the middle. Germline-derived CDR1 and CDR2 are SGHRS and YFSETQ. The CDR3 loop reads CASSPTAGTYEQYF. The CDR3 DNA reads TGCGCCAGCAGCCCCACGGCGGGGACCTACGAGCAGTACTTC.

This clonotype was observed a single time. This rearrangement joins TRBV28 to TRBJ2-7; TRBD2 agrees at 8 bases. The germline gives CDR1 MDHEN, CDR2 SYDVKM. CDR3 length: 16 amino acids. V was clipped by 6 bases and J by 5 bases; unmatched bases: 15. CDR3 sequence (DNA): TGTGCCAGCAGCCCCTCGTGGCGGGGGGAGGTGGACGAGCAGTACTTC. This gives the protein CASSPSWRGEVDEQYF.

The chain couples TRBV6-2 or TRBV6-3 to TRBJ2-2; D tentatively fits TRBD1 or TRBD2 (5 bases each). Trimming left V 5 bases short and J 1 base short, with 17 bases between. Germline lookup yields CDR1 MNHEY and CDR2 SVGEGT. This CDR3 has 17 amino acids. CDR3 sequence (DNA): TGTGCCAGCAGTCAGCCCCCTGGGACGGTGAACACCGGGGAGCTGTTTTTT. Translated: CASSQPPGTVNTGELFF.

At least ten counts were recorded for this clonotype. J is TRBJ2-7 and V is TRBV4-3; D not resolved. CDR1 is LGHNA, CDR2 YSLEER, per germline. This CDR3 region has 14 residues. V gave up 0 bases and J gave up 0 bases, with 6 bases separating them. This CDR3 reads CASSQEGHSYEQYF. DNA for the CDR3: TGCGCCAGCAGCCAAGAGGGCCACTCCTACGAGCAGTACTTC.

This clonotype was counted many times. The CDR3 region is CASSRGQPTDTQYF. The CDR3 region has the DNA TGTGCCAGCAGTCGCGGACAACCCACAGATACGCAGTATTTT. The chain uses TRBV6-1 and TRBJ2-3; TRBD1 might be the D (5 bases). This CDR3 has 14 amino acids. Trimming shortened V by 5 bases and J by 2 bases, and 11 bases separated the two germline ends. Germline lookup yields CDR1 MNHNS and CDR2 SASEGT.

This rearrangement joins TRBV27 to TRBJ1-6, with D possibly being TRBD1 (5 bases). V was cut by 3 bases and J by 13 bases, with 16 bases left in between. Germline V gives CDR1 MNHEY, CDR2 SMNVEV (reference sequence). The CDR3 contains 14 residues. The CDR3 is CASSFLGEGSPLHF. In nucleotides, the CDR3 is TGTGCCAGCAGTTTTCTGGGGGAGGGATCCCCCCTCCACTTT.